Listed below are T cell receptor beta chains from one sample, sequenced in a study of vaccination and CD4 T cells after COVID-19. TCRdb re-called the PCR reads with MiXCR, one entry per CDR3 protein. The sample gives 7,000 to 8,500 distinct CDR3 sequences, roughly 55% of which show up once; 34% is in the top ten. The antigens of these receptors remain unknown. The sequencing sample was made of CD4+ T cells from blood, cultured in vitro. The receptors shown here come from a human donor who had recovered from COVID-19. The CDR3 runs from the conserved cysteine through the conserved F or W. D genes are given only for firm matches. Size is stated for part of the rows, as once, few or many counts, or as a class when the clone is expanded.

NA	TRBV2	TRBJ2-3	NA	TGTGCCAGCAGTGAAGCCAGGCCCGCCGCAGATACGCAGTATTTT	CASSEARPAADTQYF
NA	TRBV20-1	TRBJ2-5	few	TGCAGTCCGCGGACCGGGAGTGGAGAGACCCAGTACTTC	CSPRTGSGETQYF
TRBD1	TRBV19	TRBJ1-6	NA	TGTGCCAGTAGTATAACGACAGGGGGGAATAACTCACCCCTCCACTTT	CASSITTGGNNSPLHF
TRBD2	TRBV20-1	TRBJ2-7	NA	TGCAGTGCGACAAGCAGCGGGAGCCCCTCCTACGAGCAGTACTTC	CSATSSGSPSYEQYF
NA	TRBV6-1	TRBJ1-2	few	TGTGCCAGCAGTGGGGCAGGGGCGGTCTATGGCTACACCTTC	CASSGAGAVYGYTF
NA	TRBV27	TRBJ1-1	few	TGTGCCAGCAGCCAACAGGGCATGAACACTGAAGCTTTCTTT	CASSQQGMNTEAFF
NA	TRBV7-3	TRBJ2-7	few	TGTGCCAGCAGCTCCCAGCCAACTAGCAGCGAGCAGTACTTC	CASSSQPTSSEQYF
TRBD2	TRBV19	TRBJ2-7	NA	TGTGCCAGTAGTAATCGGGTCGGGAGGGCCTACGAGCAGTACTTC	CASSNRVGRAYEQYF
NA	TRBV7-8	TRBJ1-1	few	TGTGCCAGCAGCTTAGTGGTCCCGAACACTGAAGCTTTCTTT	CASSLVVPNTEAFF
TRBD2	TRBV19	TRBJ2-7	few	TGTGCCAGTAGTCTCCGGACTAGCGGTTCCTACGAGCAGTACTTC	CASSLRTSGSYEQYF
TRBD1	TRBV6-1	TRBJ2-5	few	TGTGCCAGCATCGAATTCCTACTGACAGGGCATCAAGAGACCCAGTACTTC	CASIEFLLTGHQETQYF
TRBD1	TRBV11-3	TRBJ1-1	NA	TGTGCCAGCAGCGCCCGACAGGGTAGGGTGAACACTGAAGCTTTCTTT	CASSARQGRVNTEAFF